This T cell receptor (beta chain) originates from a study of naive CD8 T cells in extremely preterm neonates. About this clone itself: Its antigen is as yet unknown.

Unmatched junction bases numbered 10, after V lost 9 bases and J lost 4 bases. Germline CDR1 reads LNHDA; CDR2 reads SQIVND (reference sequence). The CDR3 is 15 residues long. General study results and limits: Preterm CDR3s were shorter than older groups', with fewer N additions and less trimming.

Sequencing was performed with immunoSEQ multiplex PCR; in TCRdb, only in-frame clones are kept and a portion is missing. The sample records 5,000 to 7,500 clones, approximately 98% being singletons. Sorted cells: live naive CD8+ T cells, CD45RA+CCR7+, Annexin V-negative. The sequencing sample was made of naive CD8+ T cells from blood. The receptor was derived from a human donor in good health. This chain connects TRBV19 to TRBJ1-2; 11 bases match TRBD1. The CDR3 DNA follows: TGTGCCAGCCGTACCCGGGACAGGGGGTTCTATGGCTACACCTTC. Amino acid sequence: CASRTRDRGFYGYTF.